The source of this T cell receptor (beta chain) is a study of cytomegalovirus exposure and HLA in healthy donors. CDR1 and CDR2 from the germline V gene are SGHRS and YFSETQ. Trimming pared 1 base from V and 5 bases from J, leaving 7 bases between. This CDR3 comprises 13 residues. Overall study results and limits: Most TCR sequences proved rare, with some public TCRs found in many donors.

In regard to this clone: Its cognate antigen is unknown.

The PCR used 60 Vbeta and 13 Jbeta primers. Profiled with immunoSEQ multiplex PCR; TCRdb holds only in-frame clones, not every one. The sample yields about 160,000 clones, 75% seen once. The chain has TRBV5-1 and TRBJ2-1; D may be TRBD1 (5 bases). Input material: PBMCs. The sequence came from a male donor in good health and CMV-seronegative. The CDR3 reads CASSLRQNNEQFF. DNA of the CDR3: TGCGCCAGCAGCTTGCGACAGAACAATGAGCAGTTCTTC.